The entry that follows covers one T cell receptor (beta chain) sequence. Assay used: immunoSEQ multiplex PCR; TCRdb lists only in-frame clones, some missing. The data show millions of clones, about 93% seen once. The CDR3 totals 12 residues. V lost 3 bases to trimming and J lost 6 bases, with 8 bases between them. This sample is drawn from a study of shared clonotypes between healthy human individuals. Naivety among CD8 cells was defined by CD45RO negativity and positive CCR7 selection, thereby excluding terminally differentiated effector memory CD45RA+ cells. The chain is built from TRBV23-1 and TRBJ1-1; possibly TRBD1 for D (5 bases). TRBV23-1 is marked as an open reading frame, function uncertain. The TCR comes from a man younger than 35 in good health. Some clones in this sample may be carry-over from other donors' samples. Sequenced input: naive CD8+ T cells from PBMCs. The CDR3 coding sequence is TGCGCCAGCAGTCATGCGGGACCTGAAGCTTTCTTT. Translation gives CASSHAGPEAFF.